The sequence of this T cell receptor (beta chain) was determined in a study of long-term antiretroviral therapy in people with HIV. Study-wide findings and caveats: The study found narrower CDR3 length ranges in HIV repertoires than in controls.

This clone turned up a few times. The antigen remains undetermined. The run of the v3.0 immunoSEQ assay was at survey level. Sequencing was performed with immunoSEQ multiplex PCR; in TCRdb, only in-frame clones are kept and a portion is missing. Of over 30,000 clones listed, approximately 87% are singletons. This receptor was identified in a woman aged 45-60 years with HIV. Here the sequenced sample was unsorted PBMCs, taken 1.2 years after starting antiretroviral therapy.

The chain's CDR3 is CASTGFRNYGYTF. In DNA form, the CDR3 reads TGTGCCTCCACAGGGTTCCGGAACTATGGCTACACCTTC. The V gene is TRBV30, the J gene TRBJ1-2; weak D call: TRBD1 (6 bases). Germline CDR1 reads GTSNPN; CDR2 reads SVGIG (reference sequence). The V end was cut by 7 bases, the J end by 2 bases, with 14 bases between. The CDR3 runs 13 residues.